This TCR beta chain was documented in a study of blood T cell repertoires in COVID-19. In germline, CDR1 is MGHDK, CDR2 SYGVNS. This CDR3 spans 12 amino acids. The V gene lost 7 bases and the J gene lost 3 bases, with 9 bases spanning the gap. The assay was immunoSEQ multiplex PCR, and TCRdb's table has in-frame clones only and misses some. The sample holds about 220,000 clones, approximately 90% seen once. Cohort 3 donors counted as recovered after two negative PCRs, clearance, or resolved symptoms. This clonotype was obtained from a woman aged 30 to 39 who had recovered from COVID-19. Material for sequencing was PBMCs or T cells enriched from blood (not recorded which). The chain links TRBV25-1 to TRBJ1-2; maybe TRBD1 (5 bases). The CDR3 reads CASTGGDYGYTF. CDR3 DNA sequence: TGTGCCAGCACCGGGGGGGACTATGGCTACACCTTC.